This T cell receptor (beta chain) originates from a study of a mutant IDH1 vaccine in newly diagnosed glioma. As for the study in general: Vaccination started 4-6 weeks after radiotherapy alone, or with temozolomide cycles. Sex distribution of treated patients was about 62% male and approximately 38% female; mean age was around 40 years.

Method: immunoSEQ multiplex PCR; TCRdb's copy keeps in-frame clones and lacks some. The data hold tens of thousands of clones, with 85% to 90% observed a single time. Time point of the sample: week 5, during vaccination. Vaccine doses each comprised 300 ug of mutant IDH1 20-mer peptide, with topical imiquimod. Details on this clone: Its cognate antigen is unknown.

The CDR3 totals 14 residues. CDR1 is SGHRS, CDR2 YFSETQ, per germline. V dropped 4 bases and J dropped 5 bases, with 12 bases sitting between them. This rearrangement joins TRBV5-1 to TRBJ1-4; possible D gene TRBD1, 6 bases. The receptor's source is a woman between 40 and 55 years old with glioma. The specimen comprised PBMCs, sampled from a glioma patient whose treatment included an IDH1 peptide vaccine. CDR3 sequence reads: CASSMDSVNEKLFF. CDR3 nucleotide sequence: TGCGCCAGCAGCATGGACAGTGTGAATGAAAAACTGTTTTTT.